This T cell receptor (beta chain) emerged from a study of PD-1 blockade in mismatch repair-deficient tumors. TCRdb keeps only in-frame clones here, not all; method: immunoSEQ multiplex PCR. This sample has 25,000 to 30,000 clones, with about 88% found just once. The TCR sequence derives from an adult with mismatch repair-deficient cancer. The sequences come from PBMCs, collected before pembrolizumab treatment.

The CDR3 loop is CSVEAGVWGEQFF. DNA for the CDR3: TGCAGCGTTGAAGCGGGAGTATGGGGTGAGCAGTTCTTC. The rearrangement joins TRBV29-1 to TRBJ2-1; D perhaps matches TRBD2 (6 bases). V lost 1 base and J lost 9, with 13 bases in between. The CDR3 is made up of 13 amino acids. Germline V gene lookup returns CDR1 SQVTM and CDR2 ANQGSEA.